The 15 T cell receptor beta chains presented below share a single source sample, sequenced in a study of blood T cell repertoires in COVID-19. The protocol was immunoSEQ multiplex PCR, while the TCRdb copy is restricted to in-frame clones and leaves out a portion. This table has about 140,000 clones, roughly four fifths appearing once. Sequenced material: PBMCs or T cells enriched from blood (not recorded which). Every receptor here comes from a woman aged 45-65 years with acute COVID-19.

The chain recombines TRBV5-4 with TRBJ2-5; a possible D gene is TRBD2 (6 bases). The CDR3 length is 15 residues. Germline loops: CDR1 SGHNT, CDR2 YYREEE (reference sequence). Trimming removed 5 bases from V and 2 bases from J, with 16 bases in between. CDR3 coding DNA: TGTGCCAGCAGGGACTCCCTAGCGATTCAAGAGACCCAGTACTTC. Translation gives CASRDSLAIQETQYF.

Worth noting for this clone: The sample carries other DNA sequences with the same CDR3. The J gene is TRBJ2-1, the V gene TRBV3-1 (or the pseudogene TRBV3-2), with no clear D. Germline V gene sequence: CDR1 LGHDT, CDR2 YNNKEL (reference sequence). This CDR3 is built from 12 residues. The V end lost 3 bases, the J end lost 6 bases, and 6 bases lay between the germline ends. CDR3 coding DNA: TGTGCCAGCAGCCAGGCTTCCAATGAGCAGTTCTTC. It yields the protein CASSQASNEQFF.

The table lists this clone with a count of one. This chain links TRBV10-1 with TRBJ2-1, with 13 bases lining up with TRBD2. Germline values: CDR1 WNHNN, CDR2 SYGVQD (reference sequence). Unmatched junction bases numbered 7, after V lost 6 bases and J lost 8 bases. The CDR3 sequence is 15 residues long. CDR3 amino acids: CASRAGTSGKDEQFF. In nucleotides, the CDR3 is TGCGCCAGCAGAGCCGGGACTAGCGGGAAGGATGAGCAGTTCTTC.

This clone has only one observation. The DNA for the CDR3 is TGTGCCAGCTCCAGAGGTTACGAGCAGTACTTC. Translating it yields CASSRGYEQYF. This chain links TRBV18 with TRBJ2-7; no firm D call. Germline CDR1 and CDR2: KGHSH and LQKENI. The CDR3 consists of 11 residues. V was trimmed by 6 bases and J by 4 bases, leaving 7 bases between them.

This clone was counted at least ten times. V and J are TRBV7-9 and TRBJ1-1; 7 nucleotides agree with TRBD1. Trimming took 5 bases from V and 7 from J; bases not matched to a gene: 10. Germline CDR1 reads SEHNR; CDR2 reads FQNEAQ (reference sequence). CDR3 size: 14 residues. The CDR3 is CASSPLTGPREAFF. CDR3 coding DNA: TGTGCCAGCAGCCCCTTGACAGGGCCACGTGAAGCTTTCTTT.

The rearrangement links TRBV25-1 to TRBJ2-6, with D hard to call. CDR1 and CDR2 (germline): MGHDK, SYGVNS. The CDR3 sequence is 14 residues long. V was shortened by 9 bases and J by 2 bases, with 11 bases between the two germline ends. The CDR3 is CARTDEAGANVLTF. The CDR3 DNA follows: TGTGCCAGAACCGATGAGGCTGGGGCCAACGTCCTGACTTTC.

This rearrangement joins TRBV7-2 to TRBJ1-1; D not certain. The V end lost 7 bases, the J end lost 1 base, and 13 bases lay between the germline ends. This CDR3 is 14 amino acids long. Germline V lookup: CDR1 SGHTA, CDR2 FQGNSA. Here the CDR3 reads CASMRQLENTEAFF. CDR3 sequence (DNA): TGTGCCAGCATGCGGCAGTTAGAGAACACTGAAGCTTTCTTT.

This clone was counted a single time. This chain joins TRBV5-4 and TRBJ2-1; D perhaps matches TRBD2 (6 bases). The germline gives CDR1 SGHNT, CDR2 YYREEE (reference sequence). CDR3 length equals 12 residues. V dropped 6 bases and J dropped 6 bases, with 10 bases sitting between them. CDR3 in DNA: TGTGCCAGCACCCGGGGGAGCAATGAGCAGTTCTTC. Its translation: CASTRGSNEQFF.

This chain uses TRBV28 with TRBJ2-5; possible D gene TRBD2, 7 bases. V was pared by 2 bases and J by 4 bases, with 14 bases between. This CDR3 region has 15 residues. The germline V gene has CDR1 MDHEN and CDR2 SYDVKM. CDR3 coding DNA: TGTGCCAGCAGTTTAGGGGGGGTAGGGGGAGAGACCCAGTACTTC. It is translated as CASSLGGVGGETQYF.

J is TRBJ1-2 and V is TRBV27; no reliable D call. V was cut by 0 bases and J by 8 bases, with 16 bases left in between. Germline CDR1 MNHEY, CDR2 SMNVEV (reference sequence). This CDR3 comprises 15 residues. The CDR3 is CASSLSSGGAGGYTF. CDR3 nucleotides: TGTGCCAGCAGTTTATCGAGCGGCGGCGCGGGGGGCTACACCTTC.

The chain combines TRBV7-2 with TRBJ2-7; no firm D call. CDR1 is SGHTA and CDR2 is FQGNSA in the germline V gene. The CDR3 runs 11 residues. Trimming removed 5 bases from V and 3 bases from J, with 5 bases in between. The CDR3 loop is CASSPRYEQYF. CDR3 in DNA: TGTGCCAGCAGCCCCCGCTACGAGCAGTACTTC.

The chain has TRBV7-4 and TRBJ2-7; the D gene is possibly TRBD1 (7 bases). The CDR3 loop spans 14 amino acids. Deletions cut 6 bases from V and 3 bases from J, with 15 bases between. Germline lookup yields CDR1 SGHVT and CDR2 SQSDAQ. Here the CDR3 reads CASRAGRGDYEQYF. The CDR3 DNA reads as TGTGCCAGCAGGGCGGGCAGGGGGGACTACGAGCAGTACTTC.

V and J are TRBV11-2 and TRBJ1-1, with 7 bases identical to TRBD1. The junction had 3 bases not matched to a gene; V was cut back by 3 bases and J by 2 bases. The length of the CDR3 is 14 residues. From germline, CDR1 is SGHAT and CDR2 FQNNGV. CDR3 amino acids: CASSLGQINTEAFF. CDR3 in DNA: TGTGCCAGCAGCTTGGGACAGATTAACACTGAAGCTTTCTTT.

V usage is TRBV2 and J usage is TRBJ1-5; 7 bases map to TRBD1. CDR1 and CDR2 from the germline V gene are SNHLY and FYNNEI. The CDR3 runs 13 residues. V shed 8 bases, J shed 6 bases, and the junction held 7 bases outside the gene matches. The CDR3 DNA sequence: TGTGCCAGCTGTCGACAGGGCGTTCAGCCCCAGCATTTT. Its translation is CASCRQGVQPQHF.

The chain uses TRBV30 and TRBJ1-2; D gene ambiguous. Trimming took 4 bases from V and 0 from J, leaving 12 bases between them. This CDR3 contains 14 residues. Per the germline V gene, CDR1 is GTSNPN and CDR2 is SVGIG (reference sequence). Here the CDR3 DNA reads TGTGCCTGGACCCCTTTAACAGCTAACTATGGCTACACCTTC. Translated, it gives CAWTPLTANYGYTF.